This TCR beta chain was documented in a study of T cells in Graves' hyperthyroidism and ophthalmopathy. Trimming cost V 2 bases and J 4 bases, with 8 bases left between them. Germline-derived CDR1 and CDR2 are MNHEY and SVGEGT. The CDR3 spans 14 residues. Amplification targeted TCR beta CDR3 regions from RNA transcripts. The HTBI set primed first-round TCR CDR3 RT-PCR. TCRdb re-derived calls from the multiplex PCR reads in MiXCR, one entry per CDR3 protein. The data hold hundreds of thousands of distinct CDR3 sequences, with around 17% observed a single time. The J gene is TRBJ2-2, the V gene TRBV6-2 or TRBV6-3; TRBD1 or TRBD2 may be the D gene (5 bases each). The clonotype comes from a woman aged 18-29 years with Graves' hyperthyroidism. Sequenced sample: blood. CDR3 in amino acids: CASSYRDRTGELFF. The CDR3 region has the DNA TGTGCCAGCAGTTACCGGGACCGCACCGGGGAGCTGTTTTTT.